Listed below are T cell receptor beta chains from one sample, sequenced in a study of cytomegalovirus exposure and HLA in healthy donors. TCRdb keeps only in-frame clones here, not all; method: immunoSEQ multiplex PCR. The table includes some 150,000 clones, approximately 79% detected once. The sample was PBMCs. The receptors derive from a man aged 40-55 years in good health and CMV-seronegative. Both conserved end residues are part of each CDR3. Fields, in order: clone size, V gene, J gene, D gene, CDR3 DNA, CDR3 protein. The D gene is left open where the match is weak. Expanded clones are given a class, and other clones once, few, many or no size at all.

.	TRBV4-2	TRBJ1-2	.	TGTGCCAGCAGCCATCCCCAGGGGCTAGGAAAGGGCTACACCTTC	CASSHPQGLGKGYTF
.	TRBV6-6	TRBJ2-3	.	TGTGCCAGCAGTTACGACGGGGGAGTCGGAGATACGCAGTATTTT	CASSYDGGVGDTQYF
once	TRBV10-1	TRBJ2-1	TRBD1	TGCGCCAGCAGTTATCGACAGGGGACGCCGTTCGGTGAGCAGTTCTTC	CASSYRQGTPFGEQFF
.	TRBV7-3	TRBJ2-1	TRBD2	TGTGCCAGCAGCTTAAGGACTAGCGGGGGTGGTGAGCAGTTCTTC	CASSLRTSGGGEQFF
once	TRBV7-9	TRBJ1-1	.	TGTGCCAGCAGCTTAGCCTATAACACTGAAGCTTTCTTT	CASSLAYNTEAFF
.	TRBV18	TRBJ2-5	TRBD2	TGTGCCAGCTCACCACCGCGGGGGGGCAGGGAGACCCAGTACTTC	CASSPPRGGRETQYF
.	TRBV7-6	TRBJ2-6	TRBD2	TGTGCCAGCAGCGGACTAGCGGGGGGGGCAGGGGCCAACGTCCTGACTTTC	CASSGLAGGAGANVLTF
.	TRBV5-1	TRBJ1-4	.	TGCGCCAGCAGCTTGGAAGTCGAGGCAACTAATGAAAAACTGTTTTTT	CASSLEVEATNEKLFF
.	TRBV11-2	TRBJ2-7	.	TGTGCCAGCAGCTTTTTCCACTACGAGCAGTACTTC	CASSFFHYEQYF
.	TRBV19	TRBJ1-1	.	TGTGCCAGTAGTATCTCCGTTGCAGGGAAAGGCACTGAAGCTTTCTTT	CASSISVAGKGTEAFF
few	TRBV5-4	TRBJ2-7	TRBD1	TGTGCCAGCAGCCGAGACAGGGGATCAACCTACGAGCAGTACTTC	CASSRDRGSTYEQYF
.	TRBV2	TRBJ1-2	TRBD1	TGTGCCAGCAGTCCCAGCAGGGGGCGGCGGGACTATGGCTACACCTTC	CASSPSRGRRDYGYTF
.	TRBV27	TRBJ2-2	.	TGTGCCAGCAGTTCGAGGAACACCGGGGAGCTGTTTTTT	CASSSRNTGELFF
.	TRBV5-1	TRBJ1-1	TRBD1	TGCGCCAGCAGCTTGGCCAAGGGACAGGGGGCTTCTAACACTGAAGCTTTCTTT	CASSLAKGQGASNTEAFF
.	TRBV27	TRBJ2-3	.	TGTGCCAGCAGTTCTCGGGGGGCGAGCACAGATACGCAGTATTTT	CASSSRGASTDTQYF
once	TRBV6-5	TRBJ2-7	TRBD1	TGTGCCAGCAGCTCGGGACAGGGCAACACCGAGCAGTACTTC	CASSSGQGNTEQYF
once	TRBV4-1	TRBJ2-5	.	TGCGCCAGCAGCCAAGAGCTAGCCCCTAGCAACCAGTACTTC	CASSQELAPSNQYF
.	TRBV27	TRBJ1-5	.	TGTGCCAGCAAATATCAGGGAAATAGCAATCAGCCCCAGCATTTT	CASKYQGNSNQPQHF
.	TRBV7-2	TRBJ2-1	TRBD2	TGTGCCAGCAGCTTAGTTGGTAGCGGGGGCAATTCCTACAATGAGCAGTTCTTC	CASSLVGSGGNSYNEQFF
few	TRBV9	TRBJ2-3	TRBD2	TGTGCCAGCAGCGTAGCGGGACTAGCGGGGGAGACAGATACGCAGTATTTT	CASSVAGLAGETDTQYF